These T cell receptor beta chains were read from a single sample in a study of blood T cell repertoires in COVID-19. The repertoire was sequenced with immunoSEQ multiplex PCR; TCRdb's copy has only in-frame clones and lacks some. The sample yields approximately 180,000 clones, around 85% seen once. Sample: peripheral blood. These receptor sequences come from a woman older than 75 with acute or convalescent COVID-19. The CDR3 runs from the conserved cysteine through the conserved F or W. D genes are given only for firm matches. Clone size is stated in some rows and not others, as once, few, many or a class when expanded.

length: 14; size: .; D: TRBD1; V: TRBV7-2; J: TRBJ1-4; CDR3: CASSIDRGGRKLFF; DNA: TGTGCCAGCAGCATCGACAGGGGAGGGAGGAAACTGTTTTTT
length: 14; size: .; D: TRBD1; V: TRBV6-1; J: TRBJ1-6; CDR3: CASSQDRGRSPLHF; DNA: TGTGCCAGCAGCCAAGACAGGGGGCGATCACCCCTCCACTTT
length: 12; size: .; D: .; V: TRBV29-1; J: TRBJ1-4; CDR3: CSVSVVGEKLFF; DNA: TGCAGCGTCTCGGTGGTCGGTGAAAAACTGTTTTTT
length: 16; size: .; D: TRBD1; V: TRBV5-1; J: TRBJ1-2; CDR3: CASSWGDRMLSYGYTF; DNA: TGCGCCAGCAGCTGGGGGGACAGGATGCTTTCCTATGGCTACACCTTC
length: 12; size: .; D: TRBD1; V: TRBV10-3; J: TRBJ1-6; CDR3: CATGQGDSPLHF; DNA: TGTGCCACGGGACAGGGAGATTCACCCCTCCACTTT
length: 14; size: .; D: .; V: TRBV6-5; J: TRBJ1-3; CDR3: CASSLEPRGDTIYF; DNA: TGTGCCAGCAGTCTCGAACCCCGGGGGGACACCATATATTTT
length: 15; size: few; D: TRBD1; V: TRBV2; J: TRBJ2-2; CDR3: CASSPPRQGAGELFF; DNA: TGTGCCAGCAGCCCCCCAAGGCAGGGGGCCGGGGAGCTGTTTTTT
length: 15; size: .; D: .; V: TRBV24-1; J: TRBJ2-3; CDR3: CATSDSGSSTDTQYF; DNA: TGTGCCACCAGTGACTCCGGGTCCTCCACAGATACGCAGTATTTT
length: 13; size: .; D: .; V: TRBV7-6; J: TRBJ2-2; CDR3: CASSLGLPGELFF; DNA: TGTGCCAGCAGCTTAGGTCTCCCCGGGGAGCTGTTTTTT
length: 15; size: .; D: .; V: TRBV7-6; J: TRBJ2-3; CDR3: CASSPSGGLTDTQYF; DNA: TGTGCCAGCAGCCCCTCCGGGGGGCTCACAGATACGCAGTATTTT
length: 15; size: .; D: TRBD2; V: TRBV7-8; J: TRBJ2-7; CDR3: CASLPGLASFREQYF; DNA: TGTGCCAGCTTGCCGGGACTAGCGTCTTTTAGGGAGCAGTACTTC